What follows are 22 T cell receptor beta chains derived from one specimen sequenced in a study of cytomegalovirus exposure and HLA in healthy donors. The PCR used 60 Vbeta and 13 Jbeta primers. Measured with immunoSEQ multiplex PCR; TCRdb has only the in-frame clones, and not every one. In the table there are under 110,000 clones, roughly 82% of which are singletons. The sample was PBMCs. These receptors came from a male donor in good health and CMV-seropositive.

The sample holds one count of this clone. J is TRBJ2-3 and V is TRBV7-8; 9 bases line up with TRBD1. The CDR3 spans 16 residues. Germline V gives CDR1 SGHVS, CDR2 FQNEAQ. J gave up 2 bases and V 5 bases, and 8 bases lay outside the gene matches. CDR3 coding DNA: TGTGCCAGCAGCCTACCCCGGGACAGGGTCACAGATACGCAGTATTTT. This codes for CASSLPRDRVTDTQYF. The variable domain in full, with the rest retrieved from reference TRBV7-8 and TRBJ2-3, is GAGVSQSPRYKVAKRGQDVALRCDPISGHVSLFWYQQALGQGPEFLTYFQNEAQLDKSGLPSDRFFAERPEGSVSTLKIQRTQQEDSAVYLCASSLPRDRVTDTQYFGPGTRLTVL.

The chain combines TRBV30 with TRBJ1-5; no firm D call. The germline V gene has CDR1 GTSNPN and CDR2 SVGIG (reference sequence). Trimming removed 4 bases at V and 4 bases at J, with 11 bases between. The CDR3 length is 13 residues. In nucleotides, the CDR3 is TGTGCCTGGACCCGTCAAGCTAATCAGCCCCAGCATTTT. Protein: CAWTRQANQPQHF.

The chain carries TRBV7-9 and TRBJ2-5; 10 bases fit TRBD2. The CDR3 totals 14 residues. Trimming took 8 bases from V and 5 from J; bases not matched to a gene: 8. Germline loops: CDR1 SEHNR, CDR2 FQNEAQ (reference sequence). DNA of the CDR3: TGTGCCAGCCGAAGGGTGACTAGCGGGGAGACCCAGTACTTC. Translating it yields CASRRVTSGETQYF.

V and J are TRBV7-2 and TRBJ2-5, with D hard to call. The CDR3 extends over 17 amino acids. Germline V CDR1 and CDR2: SGHTA, FQGNSA. V was pared by 5 bases and J by 2 bases, with 21 bases between. Written as DNA, the CDR3 is TGTGCCAGCAGCCCCAAATGGGCACTGATTTCACAAGAGACCCAGTACTTC. Translating it yields CASSPKWALISQETQYF.

The V gene is TRBV7-2, the J gene TRBJ1-2, with TRBD1 as a possible D gene (5 bases). Germline assignment: CDR1 SGHTA and CDR2 FQGNSA. The CDR3 consists of 13 residues. Trimming took 5 bases from V and 4 from J, leaving 11 bases between them. The chain's CDR3 is CASSHGGSYGYTF. The DNA of the CDR3 is TGTGCCAGCAGCCACGGGGGGTCCTATGGCTACACCTTC.

V gene TRBV29-1 combines with J gene TRBJ2-7, with D possibly matching TRBD1 (5 bases). Trimming took off 4 bases at V and 7 bases at J, with 14 bases between the two ends. The CDR3 is 12 amino acids. The germline V gene encodes CDR1 SQVTM and CDR2 ANQGSEA. CDR3 DNA sequence: TGCAGCGTTGTTCAATCAGGGCGGGAGCAGTACTTC. Translated: CSVVQSGREQYF.

V is TRBV5-1 and J is TRBJ2-7; D possibly corresponds to TRBD2 (5 bases). CDR1 and CDR2 (germline): SGHRS, YFSETQ. Trimming stripped 6 bases from V and 2 bases from J, with 21 bases between. The CDR3 consists of 16 residues. CDR3 residues: CASTRQAGGVAYEQYF. DNA of the CDR3: TGCGCCAGCACCCGCCAGGCGGGCGGTGTAGCCTACGAGCAGTACTTC.

V gene TRBV9 combines with J gene TRBJ1-3; 8 nucleotides agree with TRBD1. The J segment lost 2 bases and the V segment lost 5 bases, leaving 6 bases of the junction unmatched. The CDR3 has 15 amino acids. The germline CDR1 and CDR2 sequences are SGDLS and YYNGEE. The CDR3 region is CASSAGGSTGNTIYF. The DNA for the CDR3 is TGTGCCAGCAGTGCAGGGGGCTCCACTGGAAACACCATATATTTT.

CDR3 in DNA: TGTGCCAGCAGCCCGGTTGGGACTATCATTTACGAGCAGTACTTC. As protein: CASSPVGTIIYEQYF. The gene calls are TRBV5-4 and TRBJ2-7, with TRBD2 matching over 7 bases. CDR1 and CDR2 from the germline V gene are SGHNT and YYREEE (reference sequence). V gave up 4 bases and J gave up 4 bases; unmatched junction bases: 11. The CDR3 has 15 residues.

The chain has TRBV30 and TRBJ2-7, with D uncertain. The germline V gene has CDR1 GTSNPN and CDR2 SVGIG (reference sequence). V gave up 1 base and J gave up 5 bases, with 9 bases separating them. The CDR3 has 12 residues. The CDR3 loop reads CAWSAGWDEQYF. The CDR3 region has the DNA TGTGCCTGGAGTGCAGGTTGGGACGAGCAGTACTTC. Full variable domain (missing parts from reference TRBV30 and TRBJ2-7): SQTIHQWPATLVQPVGSPLSLECTVEGTSNPNLYWYRQAAGRGLQLLFYSVGIGQISSEVPQNLSASRPQDRQFILSSKKLLLSDSGFYLCAWSAGWDEQYFGPGTRLTVT.

This chain joins TRBV4-1 and TRBJ1-1, with D tentatively TRBD1 (6 bases). V dropped 4 bases and J dropped 8 bases, with 17 bases sitting between them. The CDR3 spans 14 residues. Germline V gene lookup returns CDR1 MGHRA and CDR2 YSYEKL. For the CDR3, the DNA is TGCGCCAGCAGCCCGATACTCAGAGGACAGGAAGCTTTCTTT. Translation: CASSPILRGQEAFF.

This clone has more than one count but fewer than ten. The rearrangement uses TRBV29-1 and TRBJ2-2; tentative D call: TRBD2 (7 bases). Germline CDR1 SQVTM, CDR2 ANQGSEA. The CDR3 consists of 12 residues. CDR3 DNA sequence: TGCGCAGGGAGGGGGGAAACCGGGGAGCTGTTTTTT. Encoded protein: CAGRGETGELFF.

This clone was picked up a small number of times. This chain joins TRBV7-2 and TRBJ2-3; D call uncertain. The CDR3 totals 14 residues. Germline-derived CDR1 and CDR2 are SGHTA and FQGNSA. Trimming took off 5 bases at V and 0 bases at J, with 9 bases between the two ends. CDR3 nucleotides: TGTGCCAGCAGCACCTATACTAGCACAGATACGCAGTATTTT. Translating gives CASSTYTSTDTQYF.

This sequence joins TRBV6-5 and TRBJ1-5; 7 bases match TRBD1. Looked up from germline, CDR1 is MNHEY and CDR2 is SVGAGI. The junction had 8 bases not matched to a gene; V was cut back by 6 bases and J by 3 bases. The CDR3 has 15 residues. Written as DNA, the CDR3 is TGTGCCAGCAGGCGGAGTGGACAGGTCAATCAGCCCCAGCATTTT. Translating gives CASRRSGQVNQPQHF.

A few counts support this clone. This chain links TRBV9 with TRBJ2-5; 9 nucleotides align to TRBD2. Trimming cost V 3 bases and J 5 bases; bases outside gene matches: 5. The CDR3 consists of 14 residues. The germline V gene encodes CDR1 SGDLS and CDR2 YYNGEE. The CDR3, as DNA: TGTGCCAGCAGCGACGGGCTAGCGGGGGAGACCCAGTACTTC. Amino acid sequence: CASSDGLAGETQYF.

This clone was observed a handful of times. The chain is built from TRBV6-1 and TRBJ2-7, with 11 positions matching TRBD2. The CDR3 sequence is 16 residues long. Per germline, CDR1 MNHNS and CDR2 SASEGT. J lost 5 bases, V lost 3 bases, and 9 bases had no gene match. The CDR3 coding sequence is TGTGCCAGCAGTGACTATATAGCGGGAGGGCCCCACGAGCAGTACTTC. This encodes CASSDYIAGGPHEQYF.

This clone occurred a few times. This chain links TRBV25-1 with TRBJ2-5; tentatively, D is TRBD2 (6 bases). Germline assignment: CDR1 MGHDK and CDR2 SYGVNS. This CDR3 comprises 17 residues. Trimming left V 5 bases short and J 0 bases short, with 19 bases between. This CDR3 reads CASSLTSGTQYQETQYF. As DNA, the CDR3 is TGTGCCAGCAGTTTGACCTCCGGGACTCAGTACCAAGAGACCCAGTACTTC.

The rearrangement links TRBV6-5 to TRBJ2-7; D is unclear. Trimming removed 7 bases from V and 4 bases from J, with 8 bases in between. Germline V CDR1 and CDR2: MNHEY, SVGAGI. CDR3 length: 11 amino acids. The CDR3 coding sequence is TGTGCCAGCACCACAGCTTACGAGCAGTACTTC. It codes for CASTTAYEQYF.

This clone has just one count. The chain uses TRBV6-1 and TRBJ2-7, with 7 bases identical to TRBD1. CDR3 size: 15 residues. J lost 2 bases, V lost 4 bases, and 8 bases had no gene match. Per germline, CDR1 MNHNS and CDR2 SASEGT. The CDR3, as DNA: TGTGCCAGCAGTGTGGCCTCGGGACAGACCTACGAGCAGTACTTC. It codes for CASSVASGQTYEQYF.

A few counts support this clone. The chain combines TRBV27 with TRBJ2-7; 8 bases map to TRBD1. V lost 10 bases and J lost 5; bases outside the gene matches: 10. Germline values: CDR1 MNHEY, CDR2 SMNVEV (reference sequence). This CDR3 is built from 13 residues. The chain's CDR3 is CATSGAGGHEQYF. The CDR3 nucleotides read TGTGCCACCTCAGGGGCAGGGGGCCACGAGCAGTACTTC.

The chain employs TRBV5-1 and TRBJ2-1, with TRBD2 identical over 10 bases. This CDR3 spans 17 amino acids. Germline assignment: CDR1 SGHRS and CDR2 YFSETQ. The J segment lost 2 bases and the V segment lost 0 bases, leaving 5 bases of the junction unmatched. In DNA, the CDR3 is TGCGCCAGCAGCTTGGATCCTAGCGGGAGCCCCTACAATGAGCAGTTCTTC. Protein sequence: CASSLDPSGSPYNEQFF.

The chain carries TRBV7-9 and TRBJ2-7, with D uncertain. This CDR3 region has 16 residues. V was cut by 2 bases and J by 6 bases, with 20 bases left in between. CDR1 is SEHNR, CDR2 FQNEAQ, per germline (reference sequence). CDR3 bases: TGTGCCAGCAGCTTAAGTGCCCTCCTGCTAGTATCCGAGCAGTACTTC. It codes for CASSLSALLLVSEQYF.